This T cell receptor (beta chain) was sequenced in a study of cytomegalovirus exposure and HLA in healthy donors. Findings and caveats of the study: As a later analysis showed, several of the most significant clusters appeared to be linked to common viral pathogens.

This clone was recorded once. The target antigen is unknown. CDR1 SEHNR and CDR2 FQNEAQ come from the germline V gene (reference sequence). Trimming took off 0 bases at V and 8 bases at J, with 17 bases between the two ends. The CDR3 is 17 amino acids. PCR employed 60 Vbeta and 13 Jbeta primers. TCRdb keeps only in-frame clones here, not all; method: immunoSEQ multiplex PCR. The sample lists roughly 110,000 clones; about 81% were seen once. Sequencing used PBMCs. The sequence was obtained from a man in his thirties or forties in good health and CMV-seropositive. The rearrangement links TRBV7-9 to TRBJ1-6; weak D call: TRBD1 (5 bases). Here the CDR3 reads CASSLASRSRADSPLHF. The CDR3 nucleotides read TGTGCCAGCAGCTTAGCGTCTCGGTCCAGGGCGGATTCACCCCTCCACTTT. Filled out from reference TRBV7-9 and TRBJ1-6, the complete variable domain reads DTGVSQNPRHKITKRGQNVTFRCDPISEHNRLYWYRQTLGQGPEFLTYFQNEAQLEKSRLLSDRFSAERPKGSFSTLEIQRTEQGDSAMYLCASSLASRSRADSPLHFGNGTRLTVT.